A single T cell receptor (beta chain) is shown here with its context. This clonotype was picked up many times. Its antigen is currently not known. No quality values exist for individual bases; no much larger clone is one base distant. The sample belongs to a study of T-cell reconstitution after alpha-beta-depleted transplantation in children listed by TCRdb under 2016. Context from the whole study: Using TCR repertoire profiling, the study followed T-cell immune reconstitution in a quantitative way in children after TCRalphabeta/CD19-depleted allogeneic hematopoietic cell transplantation.

Library generation was performed with PCR. The instrument was an Illumina HiSeq 2500. TCR libraries were prepared with molecular barcoding, using unique molecular identifiers to normalize TCRbeta repertoire quantification. Through fastp at Q25 and MiXCR, TCRdb rebuilt clones from the public reads, retaining in-frame beta chains. Here each entry gathers all rows of one CDR3 protein and keeps the most common genes and DNA. This sample lists fewer than 250,000 distinct CDR3 sequences; around 7.8% were detected once. The ten biggest clones cover about 6.4% of the sample. Sequences SGHTA (CDR1) and FQGTGA (CDR2) are obtained from the germline V gene. The germline V and J ends show losses of 4 bases and 6 bases respectively, and no gene match explains 7 bases of the junction. The CDR3 spans 15 residues, from the cysteine through the phenylalanine. Only the CDR3 portion is preserved as DNA: 45 bases, with reading frame beginning at the first base.

This specimen's treatment or condition label, per the study, means: allogeneic hematopoietic cell transplantation with graft depleted of TCRalphabeta T cells and CD19 B cells. TCRalphabeta/CD19-depleted allogeneic hematopoietic cell grafts were given to the transplant recipients, all of whom were children. Beyond this particular receptor, the publication reports: The apparently early alphabetaT-cell count recovery about two months after transplant was reportedly dependent on only several hundred rapidly expanded clones derived from non-depleted graft cells. Over the following months the frequencies of hyperexpanded clones went down, and after one year T-cell counts and TCRbeta diversity were mostly credited to newly produced T cells. The high TCRbeta diversity at day 60 in some patients was ascribed to recipient T cells and intrathymic progenitors that had survived conditioning.

The receptor was derived from a male patient between 5 and 17 years old who had a stem cell transplant for acute lymphoblastic leukemia, so the T cells may come from the graft donor. The specimen comprised PBMCs, mostly from graft donor cells, sampled 180 days after TCRalphabeta/CD19-depleted stem cell transplant. The sequence links TRBV7-3 to TRBJ2-1, and TRBD1 aligns with 9 junction nucleotides. This receptor carries the CDR3 CASSYDRDRANEQFF. The nucleotide sequence reads as follows: TGTGCCAGCAGCTACGACCGGGACAGGGCCAATGAGCAGTTCTTC.